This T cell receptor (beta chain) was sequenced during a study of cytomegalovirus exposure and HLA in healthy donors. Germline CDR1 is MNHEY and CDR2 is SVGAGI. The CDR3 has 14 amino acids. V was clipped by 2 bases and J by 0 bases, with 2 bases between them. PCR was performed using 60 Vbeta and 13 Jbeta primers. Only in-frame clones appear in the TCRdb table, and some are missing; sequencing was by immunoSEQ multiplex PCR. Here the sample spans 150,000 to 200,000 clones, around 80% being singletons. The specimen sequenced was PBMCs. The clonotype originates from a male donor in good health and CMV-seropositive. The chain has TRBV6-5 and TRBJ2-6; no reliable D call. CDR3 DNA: TGTGCCAGCAGTTACCTCTCTGGGGCCAACGTCCTGACTTTC. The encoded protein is CASSYLSGANVLTF.